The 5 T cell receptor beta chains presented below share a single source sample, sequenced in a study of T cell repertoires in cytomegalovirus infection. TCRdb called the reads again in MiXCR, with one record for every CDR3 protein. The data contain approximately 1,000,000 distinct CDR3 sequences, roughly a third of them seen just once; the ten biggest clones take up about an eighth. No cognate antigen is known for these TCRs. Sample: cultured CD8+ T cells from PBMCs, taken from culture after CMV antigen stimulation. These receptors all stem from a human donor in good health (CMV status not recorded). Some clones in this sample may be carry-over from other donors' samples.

This CDR3 is CASSWRGEGWGYTF. The CDR3 DNA reads as TGTGCCAGCAGCTGGAGAGGAGAAGGGTGGGGCTACACCTTC. This chain joins TRBV11-1 and TRBJ1-2; D is ambiguous. Germline-derived CDR1 and CDR2 are SGHAT and FQDESV (reference sequence). Trimming took off 4 bases at V and 8 bases at J, with 17 bases between the two ends. The CDR3 totals 14 residues.

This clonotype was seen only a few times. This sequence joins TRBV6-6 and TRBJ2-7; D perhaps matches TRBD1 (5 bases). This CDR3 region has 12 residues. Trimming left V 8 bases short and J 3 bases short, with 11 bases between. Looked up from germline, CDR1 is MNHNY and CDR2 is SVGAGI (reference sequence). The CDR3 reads CASGQTDYEQYV. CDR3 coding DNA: TGTGCCAGCGGCCAGACAGACTACGAGCAGTACGTC.

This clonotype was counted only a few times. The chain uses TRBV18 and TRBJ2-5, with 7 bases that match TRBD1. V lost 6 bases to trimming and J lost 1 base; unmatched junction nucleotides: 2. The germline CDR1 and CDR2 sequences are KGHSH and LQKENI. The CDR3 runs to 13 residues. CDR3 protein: CASSGDSQETQYF. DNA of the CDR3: TGTGCCAGCTCTGGGGACAGCCAAGAGACCCAGTACTTC. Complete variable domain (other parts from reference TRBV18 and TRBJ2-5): NAGVMQNPRHLVRRRGQEARLRCSPMKGHSHVYWYRQLPEEGLKFMVYLQKENIIDESGMPKERFSAEFPKEGPSILRIQQVVRGDSAAYFCASSGDSQETQYFGPGTRLLVL.

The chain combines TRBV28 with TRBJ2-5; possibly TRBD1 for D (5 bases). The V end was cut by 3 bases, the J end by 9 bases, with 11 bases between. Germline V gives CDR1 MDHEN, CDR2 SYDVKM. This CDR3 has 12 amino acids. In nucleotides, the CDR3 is TGTGCCAGCAGTTTCCCAGGGAAGGCCCAGTACTTC. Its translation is CASSFPGKAQYF.

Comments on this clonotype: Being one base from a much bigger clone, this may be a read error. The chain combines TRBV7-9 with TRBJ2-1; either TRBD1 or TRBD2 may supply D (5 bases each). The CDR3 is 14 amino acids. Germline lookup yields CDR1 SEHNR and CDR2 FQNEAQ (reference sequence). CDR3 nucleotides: TGTGCCAGTACTAGAGGGGCGGCCTACAATCAGCAGTTCTTC. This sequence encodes CASTRGAAYNQQFF.